This T cell receptor beta chain was sequenced for a study of T cell changes during pregnancy in multiple sclerosis. Sequencing used immunoSEQ multiplex PCR; TCRdb keeps in-frame clones, though not all of them. The table has 68,000 or so clones, roughly nine tenths seen once. CDR1 is MDHEN, CDR2 SYDVKM, per germline. V lost 5 bases to trimming and J lost 5 bases, with 12 bases between them. This CDR3 comprises 13 residues. Sample: peripheral blood, taken in the second trimester of pregnancy. The receptor comes from a female donor in good health, enrolled as a control in a pregnancy study. The genes are TRBV28 and TRBJ1-2, with a possible D match to TRBD1 (5 bases). The CDR3 here is CASSRREGYGYTF. The DNA of the CDR3 is TGTGCCAGCAGTCGAAGGGAGGGGTATGGCTACACCTTC.